This T cell receptor beta chain is from a study of blood T cell repertoires in COVID-19. On the study more broadly: Samples representing acute and convalescent COVID-19 were sourced from the United States, Italy and Spain. Sources were T cells, B-cell-depleted T cells, or PBMCs; the material itself was cDNA or gDNA.

Germline CDR1 reads MDHEN; CDR2 reads SYDVKM. This CDR3 region has 14 residues. J gave up 4 bases and V 6 bases, and 5 bases lay outside the gene matches. In its sample, this clone was seen a few times. Seattle cases were enrolled at active infection and followed longitudinally. Per the original methods: How many nucleated cells were present was estimated from reference gene primer amplification. Using immunoSEQ multiplex PCR, the repertoire was profiled, and TCRdb retains in-frame clones only, with some absent. V, J and clone size were drawn from that table, and D and trimming were deduced from the DNA. The sample shows 200,000 or so clones, 90% of them seen only once.

The receptor was derived from a man aged 30 to 45 with COVID-19, enrolled during active disease. Material: peripheral blood. The chain has TRBV28 and TRBJ1-5; 8 nucleotides line up with TRBD1. CDR3 in DNA: TGTGCCAGCAGACCCGGACAGGGAAATCAGCCCCAGCATTTT. It is translated as CASRPGQGNQPQHF. The whole variable domain, filled in from reference TRBV28 and TRBJ1-5, reads DVKVTQSSRYLVKRTGEKVFLECVQDMDHENMFWYRQDPGLGLRLIYFSYDVKMKEKGDIPEGYSVSREKKERFSLILESASTNQTSMYLCASRPGQGNQPQHFGDGTRLSIL.